A single sample is the source of the 4 T cell receptor beta chains below, sequenced in a study of T cell changes during pregnancy in multiple sclerosis. Clones were read by immunoSEQ multiplex PCR, and TCRdb kept only the in-frame ones, dropping some. In the table there are about 76,000 clones, 93% of which are singletons. Sequenced here: peripheral blood, sampled in the second trimester of pregnancy. The receptors come from a female donor with multiple sclerosis, enrolled in a pregnancy study.

V is TRBV15 and J is TRBJ1-5; 9 nucleotides agree with TRBD1. The CDR3 consists of 15 residues. In germline, CDR1 is LNHNV, CDR2 YYDKDF (reference sequence). V was pared by 3 bases and J by 12 bases, with 12 bases of the junction left unmatched. CDR3 in amino acids: CATSSGQGNYQYQHF. DNA for the CDR3: TGTGCCACCAGCAGTGGACAGGGGAATTATCAGTACCAGCATTTT.

J is TRBJ1-2 and V is TRBV29-1; perhaps TRBD1 as D (6 bases). The V end lost 3 bases, the J end lost 7 bases, and 12 bases lay between the germline ends. The CDR3 has 12 residues. CDR1 is SQVTM, CDR2 ANQGSEA, per germline. This CDR3 is CSVDRGRSGYTF. Here the CDR3 DNA reads TGCAGCGTTGACAGGGGAAGGAGTGGCTACACCTTC.

The J gene is TRBJ1-1, the V gene TRBV6-5; D is uncertain. V shed 5 bases and J shed 1 base, with 8 bases lying between them. Germline V CDR1 and CDR2: MNHEY, SVGAGI. CDR3 length: 13 residues. The CDR3 DNA is TGTGCCAGCAGTCCTGTCTCGAACACTGAAGCTTTCTTT. It is translated as CASSPVSNTEAFF.

The gene calls are TRBV19 and TRBJ1-2, with 8 bases that match TRBD1. Trimming took 8 bases from V and 7 from J; bases not matched to a gene: 9. Germline CDR1 and CDR2: LNHDA and SQIVND (reference sequence). The CDR3 loop spans 13 amino acids. The CDR3 nucleotides read TGTGCCAGTGGTCCGGGACAGGACGGTGGCTACACCTTC. Its protein product is CASGPGQDGGYTF.